This T cell receptor beta chain was identified during a study of neurological immune-mediated disorders. The germline CDR1 and CDR2 sequences are SGHRS and YFSETQ. The length of the CDR3 is 12 residues. A single record per CDR3 protein comes from TCRdb applying MiXCR to the 5' RACE reads. The profile shows 50,000 to 65,000 distinct CDR3 sequences, 4.5% to 5.5% of them singletons. About this clonotype itself: The junction and the germline gene differ at one end; a read error may be behind it.

The sequence came from a woman between 50 and 59 years old with multiple sclerosis. The sample was PBMCs. The rearrangement uses TRBV5-1 and TRBJ1-2; 8 bases align to TRBD1. The CDR3 loop reads CASSLKGQAYYF. The CDR3 coding sequence is TGCGCCAGCAGCCTGAAGGGACAGGCCTATTACTTC. The entire variable domain, with the rest obtained from reference TRBV5-1 and TRBJ1-2, is as follows: KAGVTQTPRYLIKTRGQQVTLSCSPISGHRSVSWYQQTPGQGLQFLFEYFSETQRNKGNFPGRFSGRQFSNSRSEMNVSTLELGDSALYLCASSLKGQAYYFGSGTRLTVV.